Shown below are 7 T cell receptor beta chains from a single sample sequenced in a study of cytomegalovirus exposure and HLA in healthy donors (dated by TCRdb to the late 2010s). The receptor library was made with the immunoSEQ multiplex PCR assay. For the multiplex PCR, a mixture combining 60 forward primers for TCR Vbeta segments and 13 reverse primers for TCR Jbeta segments was used. TCRdb took over this immuneACCESS table, retaining in-frame rearrangements with V and J assigned. Such tables are incomplete; in checked studies, under half of the missing clones stem from an unresolved V gene, and the remainder is unexplained. The sample table shows some 110,000 clones, and over 65% are seen once. In total, the top ten clones hold over 8% of the sample. The sequenced material came from PBMCs. Source of these receptors: a man in his forties or fifties in good health and CMV-seropositive.

V usage is TRBV4-3 and J usage is TRBJ2-5; D may be TRBD2 (6 bases). CDR1 LGHNA and CDR2 YSLEER come from the germline V gene. V lost 1 base to trimming and J lost 7 bases, with 16 bases between them. The CDR3 covers 15 residues. The chain's CDR3 is CASSQAVAGMGTQYF. The DNA of the CDR3 is TGCGCCAGCAGCCAAGCGGTGGCGGGGATGGGGACCCAGTACTTC.

This chain connects TRBV9 to TRBJ2-5; 10 bases align to TRBD2. The CDR3 sequence is 15 residues long. Germline V lookup: CDR1 SGDLS, CDR2 YYNGEE. V gave up 1 base and J gave up 5 bases; unmatched junction bases: 5. Here the CDR3 reads CASSVSSGGTETQYF. CDR3 sequence (DNA): TGTGCCAGCAGCGTATCTAGCGGGGGAACGGAGACCCAGTACTTC.

The genes are TRBV6-1 and TRBJ2-5; TRBD2 matches 15 bases. V lost 4 bases and J lost 4; bases outside the gene matches: 7. The germline CDR1 and CDR2 sequences are MNHNS and SASEGT. The CDR3 has 17 residues. CDR3 sequence (DNA): TGTGCCAGCAGTGTGCCCGGACTAGCGGGAGGGAGAGAGACCCAGTACTTC. Its protein product is CASSVPGLAGGRETQYF.

This clone was seen just once. V gene TRBV30 combines with J gene TRBJ2-7, with D possibly TRBD1 on 6 matching bases. Trimming pared 1 base from V and 4 bases from J, leaving 8 bases between. The germline V gene has CDR1 GTSNPN and CDR2 SVGIG (reference sequence). The CDR3 runs 12 residues. CDR3 DNA: TGTGCCTGGAGTGCCCAGGGGTACGAGCAGTACTTC. It yields the protein CAWSAQGYEQYF.

This clone was seen a handful of times. V and J are TRBV6-1 and TRBJ1-2, with TRBD1 matching 7 bases. The CDR3 runs to 14 residues. Germline CDR1 MNHNS, CDR2 SASEGT. V lost 4 bases and J lost 9; bases outside the gene matches: 11. The CDR3 DNA follows: TGTGCCAGCAGTGGAGTGGGACAGTTAGCACGCTACACCTTC. Its protein product is CASSGVGQLARYTF.

The rearrangement uses TRBV11-2 and TRBJ2-7, with 10 bases that match TRBD2. The CDR3 runs 16 residues. Looked up from germline, CDR1 is SGHAT and CDR2 is FQNNGV. J gave up 6 bases and V 5 bases, and 13 bases lay outside the gene matches. The CDR3 region has the DNA TGTGCCAGCAGCATAAGGCGGCTAGCGGGAGTACCCGAGCAGTACTTC. It yields the protein CASSIRRLAGVPEQYF.

The chain couples TRBV5-4 to TRBJ2-1; a weak D match, TRBD1 (6 bases). CDR3 size: 13 residues. CDR1 is SGHNT, CDR2 YYREEE, per germline (reference sequence). The ends were cut back, 4 bases at V and 7 bases at J, with 12 bases in the middle. CDR3 loop: CASSPQQGNEQFF. The CDR3 region has the DNA TGTGCCAGCAGCCCGCAACAGGGAAATGAGCAGTTCTTC.